The 11 T cell receptor beta chains presented below share a single source sample, sequenced in a study of T cell changes during pregnancy in multiple sclerosis. The repertoire was sequenced with immunoSEQ multiplex PCR; TCRdb's copy has only in-frame clones and lacks some. Of about 40,000 clones listed, about 90% are singletons. The specimen was CD4+ T cells from peripheral blood mononuclear cells, collected before pregnancy. The receptor set was obtained from a female donor with multiple sclerosis, enrolled in a pregnancy study.

This chain uses TRBV25-1 with TRBJ1-1; perhaps TRBD1 as D (5 bases). The CDR3 runs to 15 residues. CDR1 is MGHDK, CDR2 SYGVNS, per germline. Trimming shortened V by 4 bases and J by 5 bases, and 17 bases separated the two germline ends. Here the CDR3 reads CASSAEGGELTEAFF. The CDR3 DNA sequence: TGTGCCAGCAGTGCCGAAGGAGGGGAATTAACTGAAGCTTTCTTT. Supplemented by reference TRBV25-1 and TRBJ1-1, the full variable domain reads EADIYQTPRYLVIGTGKKITLECSQTMGHDKMYWYQQDPGMELHLIHYSYGVNSTEKGDLSSESTVSRIRTEHFPLTLESARPSHTSQYLCASSAEGGELTEAFFGQGTRLTVV.

This sequence joins TRBV19 and TRBJ1-5; 7 bases are a match to TRBD1. This CDR3 comprises 15 residues. V shed 3 bases, J shed 7 bases, and the junction held 9 bases outside the gene matches. In germline, CDR1 is LNHDA, CDR2 SQIVND (reference sequence). CDR3 protein: CASSIVYPGGQPQHF. For the CDR3, the DNA is TGTGCCAGTAGTATCGTCTACCCAGGGGGGCAGCCCCAGCATTTT.

The V call is TRBV7-2, the J call TRBJ1-1; TRBD1 is a possible D gene (5 bases). The germline gives CDR1 SGHTA, CDR2 FQGNSA. Deletions cut 5 bases from V and 0 bases from J, with 13 bases between. The CDR3 loop spans 15 amino acids. The CDR3 DNA is TGTGCCAGCAGCCCTTGGACACTACTGAACACTGAAGCTTTCTTT. This translates into CASSPWTLLNTEAFF.

V gene TRBV6-5 combines with J gene TRBJ2-7; D might be TRBD1 (6 bases). This CDR3 has 15 amino acids. Germline assignment: CDR1 MNHEY and CDR2 SVGAGI. The V gene lost 2 bases and the J gene lost 2 bases, with 13 bases spanning the gap. CDR3 nucleotides: TGTGCCAGCAGTTACACAGTGGGGACAACCTACGAGCAGTACTTC. Translating gives CASSYTVGTTYEQYF.

This clone has only a few counts. Other DNA sequences from this sample encode an identical CDR3 as well. The J gene is TRBJ1-2, the V gene TRBV28; D is possibly TRBD1 (5 bases). Germline CDR1 reads MDHEN; CDR2 reads SYDVKM. The CDR3 length is 13 residues. Trimming took off 5 bases at V and 4 bases at J, with 11 bases between the two ends. CDR3 sequence reads: CASSMGGTYGYTF. CDR3 coding DNA: TGTGCCAGCAGTATGGGGGGGACCTATGGCTACACCTTC.

CDR3: CARSLGQGLGGPYSNQPQHF. CDR3 DNA: TGTGCCAGAAGCTTGGGTCAGGGCTTGGGGGGGCCATATAGCAATCAGCCCCAGCATTTT. The gene calls are TRBV5-3 and TRBJ1-5, with a weak D call TRBD1 (6 bases). TRBV5-3 is an ORF; its function is uncertain. Between the trimmed V and J ends, which lost 0 bases and 0 bases, there was a span of 22 bases. This CDR3 has 20 amino acids.

The chain carries TRBV18 and TRBJ2-3; TRBD2 aligns across 7 bases. The CDR3 is 14 residues long. CDR1 is KGHSH and CDR2 is LQKENI in the germline V gene. The J segment lost 1 base and the V segment lost 2 bases, leaving 0 bases of the junction unmatched. In nucleotides, the CDR3 is TGTGCCAGCTCACCAGGGGGGGGCACAGATACGCAGTATTTT. This sequence encodes CASSPGGGTDTQYF.

The rearrangement uses TRBV7-2 and TRBJ2-2, with TRBD2 matching over 8 bases. With V trimmed by 5 bases and J by 5 bases, 7 bases remained unmatched. This CDR3 is 15 amino acids long. Germline V gene sequence: CDR1 SGHTA, CDR2 FQGNSA. The CDR3 DNA reads TGTGCCAGCAGCGCAGCCGGGACTAGGACCGGGGAGCTGTTTTTT. Translation: CASSAAGTRTGELFF.

This clone was recorded once. This chain connects TRBV28 to TRBJ2-7; TRBD1 agrees at 9 bases. Germline lookup yields CDR1 MDHEN and CDR2 SYDVKM. The CDR3 loop spans 18 amino acids. V was pared by 3 bases and J by 3 bases, with 15 bases of the junction left unmatched. CDR3 sequence (DNA): TGTGCCAGCAGTTTCACAATCACAGGGGGCGCGAGAAACTACGAGCAGTACTTC. Amino acids: CASSFTITGGARNYEQYF.

This clone came up a few times. The CDR3 is CASSHLLETQYF. CDR3 in DNA: TGTGCCAGCAGCCACCTATTGGAGACCCAGTACTTC. The chain has TRBV14 and TRBJ2-5; D gene ambiguous. The CDR3 extends over 12 amino acids. In germline, CDR1 is SGHDN, CDR2 FVKESK. Trimming removed 3 bases from V and 5 bases from J, with 7 bases in between.

The chain is built from TRBV5-1 and TRBJ1-4; unclear D gene. Trimming left V 0 bases short and J 7 bases short, with 13 bases between. The CDR3 runs 15 residues. Germline lookup yields CDR1 SGHRS and CDR2 YFSETQ. This chain's CDR3 is CASSLGGGGVEKLFF. The CDR3 nucleotides are TGCGCCAGCAGCTTGGGAGGCGGCGGGGTTGAAAAACTGTTTTTT.